Following are 21 T cell receptor beta chains from one sample sequenced in a study of identical twins. TCRdb redid the calling of the 5' RACE reads with MiXCR, one entry per CDR3 protein. The sample consists of about 220,000 distinct CDR3 sequences, 7.5% of them appearing once. These data were also filed under a second study, of yellow fever vaccine responses in identical twins.

The sample comprised CD8+ T cells sorted from blood. The receptor source for this set is a woman under 30 in good health.

This clonotype turned up a few times. The chain has TRBV9 and TRBJ2-1, with D perhaps TRBD2 (5 bases). V lost 4 bases and J 0 bases, leaving 17 bases between the germline ends. The germline V gene has CDR1 SGDLS and CDR2 YYNGEE. This CDR3 has 17 residues. The CDR3 nucleotides read TGTGCCAGCAGCTCTGCCCAGCGGATGAGCTCCTACAATGAGCAGTTCTTC. Its translation is CASSSAQRMSSYNEQFF.

The chain uses TRBV2 and TRBJ2-3; TRBD2 matches 11 bases. The CDR3 loop spans 15 amino acids. From germline, CDR1 is SNHLY and CDR2 FYNNEI. The V segment lost 1 base and the J segment 4 bases; nucleotides outside the gene matches: 1. The CDR3 DNA is TGTGCCAGCAGTGAAGTAGCGGGAGGGCCAGATACGCAGTATTTT. Amino acid sequence: CASSEVAGGPDTQYF. Together with reference TRBV2 and TRBJ2-3, the CDR3 gives the full variable domain: EPEVTQTPSHQVTQMGQEVILRCVPISNHLYFYWYRQILGQKVEFLVSFYNNEISEKSEIFDDQFSVERPDGSNFTLKIRSTKLEDSAMYFCASSEVAGGPDTQYFGPGTRLTVL.

The V and J genes are TRBV5-5 and TRBJ1-1; D is possibly TRBD1 (6 bases). Germline V gene sequence: CDR1 SGHKS, CDR2 YYEKEE (reference sequence). CDR3 length: 13 residues. V was clipped by 5 bases and J by 4 bases, with 12 bases between them. This CDR3 is CASRGGGRTEAFF. The CDR3 nucleotides read TGTGCCAGCAGGGGCGGGGGGCGCACTGAAGCTTTCTTT. The variable domain in full, with the rest retrieved from reference TRBV5-5 and TRBJ1-1, is DAGVTQSPTHLIKTRGQQVTLRCSPISGHKSVSWYQQVLGQGPQFIFQYYEKEERGRGNFPDRFSARQFPNYSSELNVNALLLGDSALYLCASRGGGRTEAFFGQGTRLTVV.

This clonotype was seen a few times. This sequence joins TRBV24-1 and TRBJ2-1, with 9 bases lining up with TRBD1. The V segment lost 4 bases and the J segment 6 bases; nucleotides outside the gene matches: 3. The CDR3 sequence is 14 residues long. Per germline, CDR1 KGHDR and CDR2 SFDVKD. CDR3 amino acids: CATSDPGQGNEQFF. CDR3 nucleotides: TGTGCCACCAGTGACCCGGGACAGGGCAATGAGCAGTTCTTC.

This clonotype has at least ten counts. The chain is built from TRBV29-1 and TRBJ2-3; 8 nucleotides align to TRBD1. CDR1 and CDR2 (germline): SQVTM, ANQGSEA. This CDR3 region has 16 residues. Unmatched junction bases numbered 11, after V lost 3 bases and J lost 3 bases. CDR3 sequence reads: CSVDGDRPLTTDTQYF. The CDR3 DNA follows: TGCAGCGTTGACGGGGACAGGCCCTTAACTACAGATACGCAGTATTTT.

The J gene is TRBJ1-4, the V gene TRBV12-3 or TRBV12-4; no reliable D call. The CDR3 loop spans 18 amino acids. The V end lost 3 bases, the J end lost 1 base, and 18 bases lay between the germline ends. CDR3 nucleotides: TGTGCCAGCAGTTTTTTCGGCCCGGGATCCGGAACTAATGAAAAACTGTTTTTT. It specifies CASSFFGPGSGTNEKLFF.

This chain links TRBV14 with TRBJ2-5, with 12 bases aligning to TRBD2. V lost 4 bases to trimming and J lost 5 bases; unmatched junction nucleotides: 5. The germline gives CDR1 SGHDN, CDR2 FVKESK. The CDR3 runs 15 residues. DNA for the CDR3: TGTGCCAGCAGCCCACGACTAGCGGGAGACGAGACCCAGTACTTC. Translated: CASSPRLAGDETQYF.

J is TRBJ2-7 and V is TRBV20-1; the match to TRBD2 covers 13 bases. The germline V gene encodes CDR1 DFQATT and CDR2 SNEGSKA (reference sequence). Trimming removed 6 bases from V and 7 bases from J; junction bases left unmatched: 9. This CDR3 is built from 14 residues. DNA for the CDR3: TGCAGTGCCTTCGAGGGACTAGCGGGGCCGGAGCAGTACTTC. Translating gives CSAFEGLAGPEQYF.

On this clonotype: The DNA is left out, because the CDR3 cannot be placed on it with certainty; the CDR3 is given as TCRdb lists it. This chain joins TRBV7-6 and TRBJ2-7; the D call TRBD1 from the table was never checked on the DNA. The CDR3 region is 14 residues in length, termini included. Looked up from germline, CDR1 is SGHVS and CDR2 is FNYEAQ. The CDR3 sequence: CASSNFGTGSVLYV.

The V and J genes are TRBV29-1 and TRBJ2-1; D is perhaps TRBD2 (6 bases). This CDR3 contains 16 residues. The germline gives CDR1 SQVTM, CDR2 ANQGSEA. The V gene lost 0 bases and the J gene lost 8 bases, with 20 bases spanning the gap. The CDR3 loop reads CSVEDPPEGRRDEQFF. As DNA, the CDR3 is TGCAGCGTTGAAGATCCCCCGGAGGGCAGGCGGGATGAGCAGTTCTTC.

The genes are TRBV12-3 or TRBV12-4 and TRBJ2-6; 8 bases are shared with TRBD1. This CDR3 has 16 residues. The J segment lost 1 base and the V segment lost 8 bases, leaving 7 bases of the junction unmatched. CDR3 sequence (DNA): TGTGCCAGCGATGGACAGGGACGGTCTGGGGCCAACGTCCTGACTTTC. Protein: CASDGQGRSGANVLTF.

The V and J genes are TRBV10-3 and TRBJ2-2; 9 bases map to TRBD1. After removal of 2 bases from V and 3 bases from J, the junction contained 28 bases not matched to a gene. Per germline, CDR1 ENHRY and CDR2 SYGVKD. This CDR3 has 24 residues. In nucleotides, the CDR3 is TGTGCCATCAGTGAGCGGGACAGGGAAGTATTCGTATACTCACCACTGCCTTACACCGGGGAGCTGTTTTTT. This sequence encodes CAISERDREVFVYSPLPYTGELFF.

The chain combines TRBV7-9 with TRBJ2-7; perhaps TRBD1 as D (6 bases). The germline V gene encodes CDR1 SEHNR and CDR2 FQNEAQ (reference sequence). There are 14 residues in the CDR3. V was trimmed by 4 bases and J by 2 bases, leaving 12 bases between them. CDR3 loop: CASSSGDMPYEQYF. DNA of the CDR3: TGTGCCAGCAGCTCAGGGGACATGCCCTACGAGCAGTACTTC.

The J gene is TRBJ2-1, the V gene TRBV19; D may be TRBD1 or TRBD2 (5 bases each). CDR3 length: 14 amino acids. The V end lost 7 bases, the J end lost 4 bases, and 14 bases lay between the germline ends. Germline V gene data show CDR1 as LNHDA and CDR2 as SQIVND (reference sequence). CDR3 in DNA: TGTGCCAGTAACACAGGTGAGGGATACAATGAGCAGTTCTTC. Translated, it gives CASNTGEGYNEQFF.

The chain links TRBV15 to TRBJ2-5, with 7 bases fitting TRBD1. This CDR3 is 15 amino acids long. Trimming at V came to 4 bases and at J to 1 base, leaving 6 bases not matched to a gene. CDR1 and CDR2 from the germline V gene are LNHNV and YYDKDF (reference sequence). The CDR3: CATSKTTGIQETQYF. CDR3 DNA: TGTGCCACCAGCAAAACGACAGGGATCCAAGAGACCCAGTACTTC.

This clonotype was counted at least ten times. V and J are TRBV29-1 and TRBJ2-7; D is ambiguous. Deletions cut 6 bases from V and 4 bases from J, with 10 bases between. Germline V gene lookup returns CDR1 SQVTM and CDR2 ANQGSEA. This CDR3 contains 11 residues. The CDR3 DNA is TGCAGCGTGGAATACGAATACGAGCAGTACTTC. The encoded protein is CSVEYEYEQYF.

The gene calls are TRBV4-1 and TRBJ2-1; D may correspond to TRBD1 or TRBD2 (5 bases each). Germline V gene lookup returns CDR1 MGHRA and CDR2 YSYEKL. The CDR3 extends over 15 amino acids. The V gene lost 4 bases and the J gene lost 10 bases, with 20 bases spanning the gap. DNA of the CDR3: TGCGCCAGCAGCCCCCGCCCGCAGGGTTGGGAGGAGCAGTTCTTC. Translated, it gives CASSPRPQGWEEQFF.

This clonotype turned up a few times. The V gene is TRBV20-1, the J gene TRBJ1-5; D call uncertain. The V gene's germline CDR1 is DFQATT and CDR2 SNEGSKA (reference sequence). V was shortened by 4 bases and J by 4 bases, with 8 bases between the two germline ends. CDR3 length: 12 amino acids. The DNA of the CDR3 is TGCAGTGCTACGGCTGAAAATCAGCCCCAGCATTTT. The encoded protein is CSATAENQPQHF.

This clonotype was detected only a few times. The chain uses TRBV12-3 or TRBV12-4 and TRBJ2-1; D is perhaps TRBD1 (6 bases). Trimming stripped 5 bases from V and 3 bases from J, with 11 bases between. The CDR3 is 14 amino acids. The CDR3 spells CASSGETGYNEQFF. CDR3 coding DNA: TGTGCCAGCAGTGGGGAGACAGGCTACAATGAGCAGTTCTTC.

V is TRBV7-6 and J is TRBJ2-1; D gene ambiguous. The CDR3 has 14 residues. CDR1 and CDR2 (germline): SGHVS, FNYEAQ. V was clipped by 5 bases and J by 4 bases, with 12 bases between them. This chain's CDR3 is CASSPCGIYNEQFF. DNA of the CDR3: TGTGCCAGCAGCCCCTGTGGGATTTACAATGAGCAGTTCTTC. Based on the CDR3 plus reference TRBV7-6 and TRBJ2-1, the full variable domain is GAGVSQSPRYKVTKRGQDVALRCDPISGHVSLYWYRQALGQGPEFLTYFNYEAQQDKSGLPNDRFSAERPEGSISTLTIQRTEQRDSAMYRCASSPCGIYNEQFFGPGTRLTVL.

In this sample, this clonotype turned up many times. The V gene is TRBV5-1, the J gene TRBJ1-1; tentatively, D is TRBD1 (5 bases). V was trimmed by 0 bases and J by 3 bases, leaving 6 bases between them. The germline V gene encodes CDR1 SGHRS and CDR2 YFSETQ. The CDR3 is 13 residues long. The CDR3 nucleotides read TGCGCCAGCAGCTTGGTGGGGGACACTGAAGCTTTCTTT. It is translated as CASSLVGDTEAFF.